The clone carrying this TCR beta chain appeared a few times. The antigen is undetermined. This sample is drawn from a study of identical twins. Overall study results and limits: Among beta out-of-frame sequences, excess sharing between twins appeared weaker. In cord blood, abundant beta clonotypes had fewer insertions; memory showed no trend.

The V gene end was trimmed by 3 bases and the J gene end by 4 bases; junction bases not matched to a gene: 3. CDR1 is DFQATT, CDR2 SNEGSKA, per germline (reference sequence). CDR3 length equals 13 residues. Via MiXCR, TCRdb re-called the 5' RACE reads, giving one row per CDR3 protein. Here the sample spans nearly 900,000 distinct CDR3 sequences, about 12% being singletons. Healthy Caucasians were all of the donors. These data were also reused for a study on yellow fever vaccine responses in identical twins.

This clonotype was obtained from a young woman in good health. The sequenced sample consisted of PBMCs. This chain uses TRBV20-1 with TRBJ1-5, with 7 bases fitting TRBD1. The CDR3 region is CSASRGQNQPQHF. The CDR3, as DNA: TGCAGTGCTAGTCGGGGACAGAATCAGCCCCAGCATTTT.